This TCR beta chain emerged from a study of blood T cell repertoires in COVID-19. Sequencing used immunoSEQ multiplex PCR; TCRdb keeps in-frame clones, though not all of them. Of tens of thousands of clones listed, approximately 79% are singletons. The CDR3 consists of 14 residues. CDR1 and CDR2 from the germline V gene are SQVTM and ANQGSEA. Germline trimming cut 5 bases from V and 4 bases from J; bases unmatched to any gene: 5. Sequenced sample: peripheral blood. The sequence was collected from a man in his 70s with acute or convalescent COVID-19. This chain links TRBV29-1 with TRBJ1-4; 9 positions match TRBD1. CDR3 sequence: CSVSTTGGNEKLFF. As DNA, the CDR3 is TGCAGCGTTTCCACGACAGGGGGTAATGAAAAACTGTTTTTT.